This TCR beta chain was sequenced for a study of shared clonotypes between healthy human individuals (dated by TCRdb to the early 2020s). Background for the entire study: The cohort included three men and a couple of women between 18 and 49 years of age. Per donor, three plates each were used for CD4 naive and CD4 memory, two for CD8 naive, and one for CD8 memory. The study deeply sequenced blood TCR repertoires of five healthy adults to estimate repertoire size and the extent of clonotype sharing between individuals. To increase sequencing depth and limit assay-specific biases, different laboratories used diverse techniques to prepare libraries and sequence TCR repertoires. Each donor's leukapheresis produced roughly between roughly 0.85 and 9.5 billion PBMCs.

As concerns this clone: Its binding antigen is unknown. No much larger clonotype is one base removed from it; base qualities were not supplied.

The CDR3 covers 15 residues, taking in both the cysteine and the phenylalanine. Just CDR3 DNA is preserved here, 45 bases in frame from base 1. CDR1 and CDR2, per the germline V gene (reference sequence), are SEHNR and FQNEAQ. Trimming costs V 5 bases and J 1 base, and their ends lie 11 bases apart. TCR CDR3 regions were amplified from genomic DNA by multiplex PCR using the deep immunoSEQ assay. For each cell subset, the extracted genomic DNA was distributed evenly across all wells of several immunoSEQ 96-well plates, and each plate served as one replicate. Each replicate PCR for sorted subsets received roughly 0.2 ug genomic DNA, equal to about 30,000 T cell genomes. Purified libraries were quantified with a Qubit 3.0 fluorometer, sized on a Bioanalyzer 2100, and re-quantified with the KAPA Library Quantification kit. Every immunoSEQ 96-well plate was sequenced on a separate single-read 150-cycle Illumina NextSeq 550 flow cell. The study's own analysis went as follows. Because only junctional sequences without quality scores were contained in the immunoSEQ output, filtering matching that applied to full-length reads could not be performed. To assign V/J genes and CDR3, sequences were annotated against IMGT germline references using PyIR, a Python wrapper for IgBLAST v1.9. Reads were filtered out if the reads had weak V/J assignments (E-value above 1e-6), no CDR3, stop codons, out-of-frame junctions, or ambiguous translated residues. V3J clonotypes were defined by identical inferred V gene, J gene, and CDR3 amino acid sequence. Percentage overlap between repertoires was calculated by dividing the number of shared unique clonotypes by the size of the smaller repertoire. Three approaches were used to assess repertoire richness: RTK rarefaction, the Chao1 estimator, and Recon v2.1 estimates of unobserved clonotypes. Generation probabilities were computed with OLGA for all TCRbeta clonotypes obtained by the gDNA method from several donors. TCRdb holds this immuneACCESS table with in-frame rearrangements only. Some clones are missing; in checked studies, unresolved V genes explain under half, and the rest has no known cause. The DNA was the basis for D and trimming; V, J and clone size are from that table. The sample contains approximately 2,200,000 clones, approximately 94% of them found a single time. Of the sample, around 1.7% is held by the ten largest clones.

CD8 naive samples consisted of CD45RO-negative cells that were positively selected for CCR7, yielding a CD45RA+CCR7+ population without TemRA cells. The donors were healthy, HIV-negative adults with no recently reported acute infections or vaccinations. Only Caucasian adults living in Nashville, Tennessee, USA were represented among the donors. After blood collection by leukapheresis, PBMCs were isolated using Ficoll-Histopaque density gradient centrifugation and then cryopreserved in the vapor phase of liquid nitrogen. Purity and quantity of every magnetically sorted T cell population were checked by analytical flow cytometry. Genomic DNA was isolated from each sorted fraction and quantified by UV absorbance on a Nanodrop 2000c. General findings and caveats noted by the study authors: Across several donors, roughly 5.1% of naive CD4, around 3.3% of naive CD8, around 2.1% of memory CD4, and 0.4% of memory CD8 clonotypes were shared. Rarefaction of sorted-subset datasets indicated incomplete sequencing despite the large sequencing depth. Sampling was restricted to blood, and TCR repertoires in tissues likely differ from the TCR repertoires found in blood. Naive subsets generally had larger estimated clonotype richness than memory subsets. Clonotypes shared by all four sorted-subset donors showed higher generation probabilities than non-shared clonotypes. The small number of donors limited the genetic and exposure-history diversity represented. Pairwise subsampling led to the expectation that sequencing depth would affect the degree of clonotype sharing among donors.

The receptor was derived from a young man in good health. Some clones in this sample may be carry-over from other donors' samples. Here the chain combines TRBV7-9 and TRBJ1-4; the D gene is not confidently resolved. The sample comprised naive CD8+ T cells from PBMCs. Read against the paper, the sample's cell subset or site label means: CD45RA+CCR7+. The nucleotide sequence is TGTGCCAGCAGCCCCCCCCGGGTAACTAATGAAAAACTGTTTTTT. It encodes CASSPPRVTNEKLFF.